This note documents a single TCR beta chain sequence. This sample was included in a study of technical replicates of blood from a handful of donors. Sequenced by immunoSEQ multiplex PCR; TCRdb stores in-frame clones only, minus some. The table includes 13,000 or so clones, 70% to 90% detected once. CDR1 is SGHTA, CDR2 FQGNSA, per germline. The junction had 7 bases not matched to a gene; V was cut back by 5 bases and J by 5 bases. The CDR3 runs 14 residues. The receptor was derived from a human donor in good health. What was sequenced was PBMCs. The chain links TRBV7-2 to TRBJ1-1; 8 nucleotides align to TRBD1. The CDR3 here is CASSDTGGWTEAFF. Here the CDR3 DNA reads TGTGCCAGCAGCGACACAGGGGGTTGGACTGAAGCTTTCTTT. The full variable domain, completed using reference TRBV7-2 and TRBJ1-1, is GAGVSQSPSNKVTEKGKDVELRCDPISGHTALYWYRQSLGQGLEFLIYFQGNSAPDKSGLPSDRFSAERTGGSVSTLTIQRTQQEDSAVYLCASSDTGGWTEAFFGQGTRLTVV.